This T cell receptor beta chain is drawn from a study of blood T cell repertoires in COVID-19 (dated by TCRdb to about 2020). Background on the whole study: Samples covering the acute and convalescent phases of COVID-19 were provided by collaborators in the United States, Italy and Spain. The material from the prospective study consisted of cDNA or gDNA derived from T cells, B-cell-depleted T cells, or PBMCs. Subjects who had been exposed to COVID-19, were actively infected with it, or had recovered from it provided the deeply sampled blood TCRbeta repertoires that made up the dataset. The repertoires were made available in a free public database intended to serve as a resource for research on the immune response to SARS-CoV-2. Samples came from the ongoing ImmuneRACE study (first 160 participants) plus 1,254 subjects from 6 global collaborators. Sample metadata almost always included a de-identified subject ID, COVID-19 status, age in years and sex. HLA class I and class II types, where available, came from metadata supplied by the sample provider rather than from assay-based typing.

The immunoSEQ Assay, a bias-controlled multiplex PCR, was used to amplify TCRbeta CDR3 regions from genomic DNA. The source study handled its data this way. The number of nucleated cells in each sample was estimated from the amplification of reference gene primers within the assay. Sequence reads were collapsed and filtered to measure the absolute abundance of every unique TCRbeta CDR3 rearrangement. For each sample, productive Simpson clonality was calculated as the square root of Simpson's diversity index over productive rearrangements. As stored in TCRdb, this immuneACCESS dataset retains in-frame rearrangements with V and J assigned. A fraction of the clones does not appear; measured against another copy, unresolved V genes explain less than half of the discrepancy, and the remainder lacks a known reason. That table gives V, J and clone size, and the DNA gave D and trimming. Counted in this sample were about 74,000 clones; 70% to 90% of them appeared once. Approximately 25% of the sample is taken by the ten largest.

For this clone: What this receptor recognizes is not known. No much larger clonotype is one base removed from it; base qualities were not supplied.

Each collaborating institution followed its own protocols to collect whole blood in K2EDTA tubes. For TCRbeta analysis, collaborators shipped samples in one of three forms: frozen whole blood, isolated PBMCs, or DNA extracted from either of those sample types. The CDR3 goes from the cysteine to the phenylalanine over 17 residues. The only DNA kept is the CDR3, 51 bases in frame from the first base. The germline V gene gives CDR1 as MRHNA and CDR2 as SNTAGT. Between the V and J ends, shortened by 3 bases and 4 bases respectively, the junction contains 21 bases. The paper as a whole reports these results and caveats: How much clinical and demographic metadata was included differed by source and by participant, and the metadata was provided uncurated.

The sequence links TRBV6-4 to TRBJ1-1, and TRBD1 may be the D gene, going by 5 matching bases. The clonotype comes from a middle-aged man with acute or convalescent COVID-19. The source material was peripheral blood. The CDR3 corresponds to CASSEGQGSGKGTEAFF. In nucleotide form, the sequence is TGTGCCAGCAGTGAAGGACAAGGCTCGGGCAAGGGCACTGAAGCTTTCTTT.